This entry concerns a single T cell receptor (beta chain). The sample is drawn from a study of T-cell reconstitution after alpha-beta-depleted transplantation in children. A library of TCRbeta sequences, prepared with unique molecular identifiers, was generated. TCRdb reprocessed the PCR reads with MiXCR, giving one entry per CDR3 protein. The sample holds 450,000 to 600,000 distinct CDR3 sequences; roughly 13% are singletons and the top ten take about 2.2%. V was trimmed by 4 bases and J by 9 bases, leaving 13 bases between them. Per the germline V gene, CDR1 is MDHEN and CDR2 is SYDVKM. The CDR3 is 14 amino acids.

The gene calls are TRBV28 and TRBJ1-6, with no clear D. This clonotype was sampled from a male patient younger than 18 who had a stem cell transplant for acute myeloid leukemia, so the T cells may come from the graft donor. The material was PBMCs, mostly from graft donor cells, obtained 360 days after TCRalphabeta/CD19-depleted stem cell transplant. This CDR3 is CASSSALVGSPLHF. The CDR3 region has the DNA TGTGCCAGCAGTTCCGCCCTAGTGGGTTCACCCCTCCACTTT. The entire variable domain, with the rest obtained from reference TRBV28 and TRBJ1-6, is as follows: DVKVTQSSRYLVKRTGEKVFLECVQDMDHENMFWYRQDPGLGLRLIYFSYDVKMKEKGDIPEGYSVSREKKERFSLILESASTNQTSMYLCASSSALVGSPLHFGNGTRLTVT.